The sequence of this TCR beta chain was determined in a study of T cells in Graves' hyperthyroidism and ophthalmopathy. Study results and limitations: Ophthalmopathy was predicted by the model a median of 6.5 months ahead of onset.

Hyperthyroidism of Graves' type that showed no ophthalmopathy progression within 18 months was stable. The hyperthyroidism patients had all been newly diagnosed, and their disease duration was under 2 months. Their ages ranged from 18 to 65 years. Uncontrolled infection, other autoimmune disease, pregnancy and lactation each barred patients from inclusion. This clonotype was found many times. The antigen remains unidentified. Researchers took RNA transcripts and amplified the TCR beta CDR3 regions from them. A set of HTBI primers served as the primers for a first-round RT-PCR of the TCR CDR3. TCRdb reprocessed the multiplex PCR reads with MiXCR, giving one entry per CDR3 protein. Of about 510,000 distinct CDR3 sequences listed, 14% were seen once; the top ten hold over 11%. The CDR3 totals 14 residues. Trimming removed 7 bases at V and 0 bases at J, with 10 bases between. Germline CDR1 LGHDT, CDR2 YNNKEL (reference sequence).

The TCR sequence derives from a woman aged 40-49 years with Graves' hyperthyroidism. This chain links TRBV3-1 with TRBJ1-3, with D unresolved. Sequencing was performed on blood. In nucleotides, the CDR3 is TGTGCCAGCACCTCGGAGTTCTCTGGAAACACCATATATTTT. Protein: CASTSEFSGNTIYF.